The clone carrying this T cell receptor beta chain was recorded many times. Its target is not known. Germline CDR1 reads MDHEN; CDR2 reads SYDVKM. V lost 2 bases and J 4 bases, leaving 9 bases between the germline ends. CDR3 length: 13 amino acids. Unique molecular identifiers were incorporated into the prepared TCRbeta library. In TCRdb, the PCR reads were re-called with MiXCR into one record per CDR3 protein. Of under 850,000 distinct CDR3 sequences in the sample, roughly 14% were seen once. This sample was included in a study of T-cell reconstitution after alpha-beta-depleted transplantation in children. The study's findings and limits: Several hundred expanded graft clones reportedly were the source of alpha-beta T cells about two months after transplant.

V usage is TRBV28 and J usage is TRBJ2-7, with D hard to call. The starting material was PBMCs, obtained before TCRalphabeta/CD19-depleted stem cell transplant. This receptor was taken from a girl between 2 and 10 years old with congenital amegakaryocytic thrombocytopenia, due to receive a stem cell transplant. The CDR3, as DNA: TGTGCCAGCAGTTTACCAGCTGGGTACGAGCAGTACTTC. It encodes CASSLPAGYEQYF.